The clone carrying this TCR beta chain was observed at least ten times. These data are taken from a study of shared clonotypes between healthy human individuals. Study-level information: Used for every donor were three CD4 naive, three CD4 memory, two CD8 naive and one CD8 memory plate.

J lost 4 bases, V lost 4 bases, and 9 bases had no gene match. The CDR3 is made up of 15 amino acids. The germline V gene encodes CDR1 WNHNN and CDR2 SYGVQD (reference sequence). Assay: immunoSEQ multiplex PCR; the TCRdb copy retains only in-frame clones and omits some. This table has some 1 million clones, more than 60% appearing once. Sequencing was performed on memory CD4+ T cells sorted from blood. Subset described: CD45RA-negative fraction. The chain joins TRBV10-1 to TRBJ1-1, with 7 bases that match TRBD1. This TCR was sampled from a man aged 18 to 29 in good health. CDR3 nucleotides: TGCGCCAGCAGTGCTCGACAAGGGGGCCCCACTGAAGCTTTCTTT. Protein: CASSARQGGPTEAFF.